This T cell receptor beta chain was found in a study of beta chain features in type 1 diabetes. General study findings and limits: Short templates might get an advantage during PCR, and this would be equal in patients and controls. When VDJ junctions were examined, type 1 diabetes patients showed fewer insertions and more deletions.

The V gene's germline CDR1 is SGHTA and CDR2 FQGNSA. Unmatched junction bases numbered 7, after V lost 6 bases and J lost 4 bases. The CDR3 consists of 14 residues. Expressed TCRB transcripts were sequenced after all isolated RNA was converted to cDNA. Naive, central memory and regulatory T cell samples produced a mean of roughly 3.5 million reads. Repertoires were generated with immunoSEQ multiplex PCR, while TCRdb's copy carries only in-frame clones and drops some. Of about 290,000 clones detected, 8% appear once; the ten largest clones hold roughly 1%. Cells sorted by CD45RO/CCR7/CD25/CD127/CD95/CD27 comprised CD4+ naive, central memory, regulatory and stem cell-like memory cells. This clone has more than one count but fewer than ten. The antigen remains undetermined.

This receptor was identified in a woman aged 18-29 years in good health. The chain joins TRBV7-2 to TRBJ1-2, with 8 bases aligning to TRBD1. The sample consisted of central memory CD4+ T cells from blood. CDR3 DNA: TGTGCCAGCAGTCCTGGGGGACAGGCCTATGGCTACACCTTC. This gives the protein CASSPGGQAYGYTF.